This is a list of T cell receptor beta chains from one sample in a study of T cell responses to AZD1222 COVID-19 vaccine. Produced via immunoSEQ multiplex PCR; TCRdb's table is partial and in-frame only. Here the sample spans some 100,000 clones, less than 95% being singletons. Source: peripheral blood, taken on day 0 of AZD1222 vaccination. These TCRs come from an adult in good health. Each CDR3 is given with its conserved first and last residue. The order of the fields is J gene, clone size, V gene, D gene, CDR3 DNA, CDR3 protein. A D gene is named only where the DNA matches it firmly. Rows give clone size only sometimes, using once, few, many, or a class for an expanded clone.

j_call: TRBJ2-1
clone_size: few
v_call: TRBV6-2/TRBV6-3
d_call: TRBD2
cdr3_nt: TGTGCCAGCAGTTACTCGCCTAGCGGGGGAATATACAATGAGCAGTTCTTC
cdr3_aa: CASSYSPSGGIYNEQFF

j_call: TRBJ1-2
clone_size: .
v_call: TRBV6-5
d_call: .
cdr3_nt: TGTGCCAGCAGTTCCAGGCACTATGGCTACACCTTC
cdr3_aa: CASSSRHYGYTF

j_call: TRBJ2-7
clone_size: .
v_call: TRBV15
d_call: .
cdr3_nt: TGTGCCACCAGCAGAGCTCGGACGGACTCCTACGAGCAGTACTTC
cdr3_aa: CATSRARTDSYEQYF

j_call: TRBJ1-1
clone_size: .
v_call: TRBV2
d_call: TRBD1
cdr3_nt: TGTGCCAGCGGACAGGGACCCATGAACACTGAAGCTTTCTTT
cdr3_aa: CASGQGPMNTEAFF

j_call: TRBJ2-1
clone_size: .
v_call: TRBV28
d_call: .
cdr3_nt: TGTGCCAGCAGTCTCGGGGGCAATGAGCAGTTCTTC
cdr3_aa: CASSLGGNEQFF

j_call: TRBJ1-2
clone_size: .
v_call: TRBV3-1/TRBV3-2
d_call: .
cdr3_nt: TGTGCCAGCAGCCAAGCCAACTATGGCTACACCTTC
cdr3_aa: CASSQANYGYTF

j_call: TRBJ1-3
clone_size: .
v_call: TRBV11-2
d_call: TRBD1
cdr3_nt: TGTGCCAGCAGCGATTACAGGGGGGGAGAAAACACCATATATTTT
cdr3_aa: CASSDYRGGENTIYF

j_call: TRBJ1-2
clone_size: .
v_call: TRBV12-3/TRBV12-4
d_call: .
cdr3_nt: TGTGCCAGCAGGAGGGGGAACTATGGCTACACCTTC
cdr3_aa: CASRRGNYGYTF

j_call: TRBJ2-3
clone_size: once
v_call: TRBV3-1/TRBV3-2
d_call: .
cdr3_nt: TGTGCCAGCAGCCAAAAAGGGGTAACAGATACGCAGTATTTT
cdr3_aa: CASSQKGVTDTQYF

j_call: TRBJ1-6
clone_size: .
v_call: TRBV15
d_call: .
cdr3_nt: TGCGCCACCAGCAGAGATATTGCCTGGGATTCACCCCTCCACTTT
cdr3_aa: CATSRDIAWDSPLHF

j_call: TRBJ1-2
clone_size: .
v_call: TRBV18
d_call: TRBD1
cdr3_nt: TGTGCCAGCTCACAGGGGACAGGGGCGTACGACTATGGCTACACCTTC
cdr3_aa: CASSQGTGAYDYGYTF

j_call: TRBJ2-1
clone_size: .
v_call: TRBV6-5
d_call: .
cdr3_nt: TGTGCCAGCAGTTACTACGGGGTCTCCTACAATGAGCAGTTCTTC
cdr3_aa: CASSYYGVSYNEQFF

j_call: TRBJ1-1
clone_size: .
v_call: TRBV2
d_call: .
cdr3_nt: TGTGCCAGCCGGCAAACCCGAGGGGCTTACACTGAAGCTTTCTTT
cdr3_aa: CASRQTRGAYTEAFF

j_call: TRBJ1-1
clone_size: .
v_call: TRBV7-9
d_call: .
cdr3_nt: TGTGCCAGCAGCTTACGTGTGCGAAACGAAGCTTTCTTT
cdr3_aa: CASSLRVRNEAFF

j_call: TRBJ2-7
clone_size: .
v_call: TRBV18
d_call: TRBD1
cdr3_nt: TGTGCCAGCTCAACAGGGGTTGGTTCCTACGAGCAGTACTTC
cdr3_aa: CASSTGVGSYEQYF

j_call: TRBJ2-5
clone_size: few
v_call: TRBV5-1
d_call: .
cdr3_nt: TGCGCCAGCAGCTTGGGGGGAGGCGGCCCTCAAGAGACCCAGTACTTC
cdr3_aa: CASSLGGGGPQETQYF

j_call: TRBJ2-1
clone_size: once
v_call: TRBV10-3
d_call: TRBD2
cdr3_nt: TGTGCCATCAGTGATTTAAACGCGGGGGGGCCCTACAATGAGCAGTTCTTC
cdr3_aa: CAISDLNAGGPYNEQFF

j_call: TRBJ2-1
clone_size: once
v_call: TRBV5-4
d_call: TRBD1
cdr3_nt: TGTGCCAGCAGCTTGGACAGGGGCTCCTACAATGAGCAGTTCTTC
cdr3_aa: CASSLDRGSYNEQFF

j_call: TRBJ2-7
clone_size: .
v_call: TRBV5-4
d_call: TRBD1
cdr3_nt: TGTGCCAGCAGCTACCAATGGGGGACAGGGGACTCCTACGAGCAGTACTTC
cdr3_aa: CASSYQWGTGDSYEQYF

j_call: TRBJ1-2
clone_size: .
v_call: TRBV10-3
d_call: TRBD1
cdr3_nt: TGTGCCATCAGTGAGGGGAAGGGTCAGGGGGATCCCGGCTATGGCTACACCTTC
cdr3_aa: CAISEGKGQGDPGYGYTF

j_call: TRBJ1-1
clone_size: .
v_call: TRBV11-2
d_call: .
cdr3_nt: TGTGCCAGCAGCTTACAGGGCGCTGAAGCTTTCTTT
cdr3_aa: CASSLQGAEAFF

j_call: TRBJ1-4
clone_size: .
v_call: TRBV7-6
d_call: .
cdr3_nt: TGTGCCAGCAGCCCCACGAGGCTTCTGAATGAAAAACTGTTTTTT
cdr3_aa: CASSPTRLLNEKLFF

j_call: TRBJ2-1
clone_size: .
v_call: TRBV7-8
d_call: TRBD1
cdr3_nt: TGTGCCAGCCGGGACAGGGGTTACAATGAGCAGTTCTTC
cdr3_aa: CASRDRGYNEQFF

j_call: TRBJ1-5
clone_size: .
v_call: TRBV7-2
d_call: TRBD1
cdr3_nt: TGTGCCAGCAGCTTAGACAGGGGGATCAATCAGCCCCAGCATTTT
cdr3_aa: CASSLDRGINQPQHF

j_call: TRBJ1-1
clone_size: .
v_call: TRBV12-3/TRBV12-4
d_call: .
cdr3_nt: TGTGCCAGCAGTTTTGCCCACACTGAAGCTTTCTTT
cdr3_aa: CASSFAHTEAFF

j_call: TRBJ2-2
clone_size: few
v_call: TRBV7-2
d_call: .
cdr3_nt: TGTGCCAGCCGGGCCAGAAGTGGCACCGGGGAGCTGTTTTTT
cdr3_aa: CASRARSGTGELFF

j_call: TRBJ2-3
clone_size: .
v_call: TRBV7-2
d_call: TRBD2
cdr3_nt: TGTGCCAGCAGCCATTCTCGGGGGGGCAGCCGCACAGATACGCAGTATTTT
cdr3_aa: CASSHSRGGSRTDTQYF

j_call: TRBJ1-6
clone_size: .
v_call: TRBV5-1
d_call: TRBD1
cdr3_nt: TGCGCCAGCAGCACGGGACAGGGGGAAGGCTCACCCCTCCACTTT
cdr3_aa: CASSTGQGEGSPLHF

j_call: TRBJ1-2
clone_size: .
v_call: TRBV3-1/TRBV3-2
d_call: .
cdr3_nt: TGTGCCAGCGGGTCGTCGGAGTTTTTCTATGGCTACACCTTC
cdr3_aa: CASGSSEFFYGYTF

j_call: TRBJ1-1
clone_size: .
v_call: TRBV30
d_call: TRBD1
cdr3_nt: TGTGCCTACACCCGGGACAGGGCGCTGAACACTGAAGCTTTCTTT
cdr3_aa: CAYTRDRALNTEAFF

j_call: TRBJ2-5
clone_size: once
v_call: TRBV5-5
d_call: .
cdr3_nt: TGTGCCAGCAGCTTGAGGGAGACCCAGTACTTC
cdr3_aa: CASSLRETQYF

j_call: TRBJ2-5
clone_size: .
v_call: TRBV6-6
d_call: .
cdr3_nt: TGTGCCAGCAGCCCCGTTTGGGACTTCCAAGAGACCCAGTACTTC
cdr3_aa: CASSPVWDFQETQYF

j_call: TRBJ1-6
clone_size: .
v_call: TRBV5-1
d_call: .
cdr3_nt: TGCGCCAGCAGTTACGGGGGTGCATATAATTCACCCCTCCACTTT
cdr3_aa: CASSYGGAYNSPLHF

j_call: TRBJ2-7
clone_size: .
v_call: TRBV7-9
d_call: .
cdr3_nt: TGTGCCAGCAGCTTAGCGTTGGACGAGCAGTACTTC
cdr3_aa: CASSLALDEQYF

j_call: TRBJ1-1
clone_size: .
v_call: TRBV5-6
d_call: .
cdr3_nt: TGTGCCAGCAGCTTGGACCCGGAGGGCACTGAAGCTTTCTTT
cdr3_aa: CASSLDPEGTEAFF

j_call: TRBJ2-5
clone_size: once
v_call: TRBV5-1
d_call: .
cdr3_nt: TGCGCCAGCAGCTTGATGTCCACCTCGGAAGAGACCCAGTACTTC
cdr3_aa: CASSLMSTSEETQYF

j_call: TRBJ2-1
clone_size: .
v_call: TRBV25-1
d_call: .
cdr3_nt: TGTGCCAGCAGTGGACGGGGTGAGCAGTTCTTC
cdr3_aa: CASSGRGEQFF

j_call: TRBJ2-2
clone_size: .
v_call: TRBV15
d_call: .
cdr3_nt: TGTGCCACCAGCAGAGGGGGAGACACCGGGGAGCTGTTTTTT
cdr3_aa: CATSRGGDTGELFF

j_call: TRBJ1-3
clone_size: .
v_call: TRBV6-5
d_call: .
cdr3_nt: TGTGCCAGCAGTCCTACCGGGACCCAAGGAAACACCATATATTTT
cdr3_aa: CASSPTGTQGNTIYF

j_call: TRBJ1-1
clone_size: .
v_call: TRBV27
d_call: .
cdr3_nt: TGTGCCAGCAGTCAACTCCCCAAAGTCGGTGAAGCTTTCTTT
cdr3_aa: CASSQLPKVGEAFF

j_call: TRBJ2-1
clone_size: once
v_call: TRBV7-3
d_call: .
cdr3_nt: TGTGCCAGCAGCTTTGACAGGAGCTCCTACAATGAGCAGTTCTTC
cdr3_aa: CASSFDRSSYNEQFF

j_call: TRBJ1-1
clone_size: .
v_call: TRBV5-1
d_call: TRBD1
cdr3_nt: TGCGCCAGCAGCGGGGGGACAGGAGAAAACACTGAAGCTTTCTTT
cdr3_aa: CASSGGTGENTEAFF

j_call: TRBJ2-7
clone_size: once
v_call: TRBV7-9
d_call: .
cdr3_nt: TGTGCCTGTACGGTGGACGGAATCTACGAGCAGTACTTC
cdr3_aa: CACTVDGIYEQYF

j_call: TRBJ2-7
clone_size: .
v_call: TRBV27
d_call: TRBD1
cdr3_nt: TGTGCCAGCAGATTTTGGACAGGTGTGGGGGAGCAGTACTTC
cdr3_aa: CASRFWTGVGEQYF

j_call: TRBJ1-4
clone_size: .
v_call: TRBV2
d_call: .
cdr3_nt: TGTGCCAGCAGTCCCAGGGTAACTAATGAAAAACTGTTTTTT
cdr3_aa: CASSPRVTNEKLFF

j_call: TRBJ1-6
clone_size: .
v_call: TRBV19
d_call: .
cdr3_nt: TGTGCCAGTACCCCTGCGCAGAAGGTGGTTTCACCCCTCCACTTT
cdr3_aa: CASTPAQKVVSPLHF

j_call: TRBJ1-1
clone_size: .
v_call: TRBV6-5
d_call: .
cdr3_nt: TGTGCCAGCAGTCGGACAGAAGCTGAGATCACTGAAGCTTTCTTT
cdr3_aa: CASSRTEAEITEAFF

j_call: TRBJ1-4
clone_size: .
v_call: TRBV5-1
d_call: .
cdr3_nt: TGCGCCAGCAGCTTGCGGGGGAGGAATGAAAAACTGTTTTTT
cdr3_aa: CASSLRGRNEKLFF

j_call: TRBJ2-5
clone_size: .
v_call: TRBV27
d_call: TRBD1
cdr3_nt: TGTGCCAGCAGTCTTTGGGGACAGCAAGAGACCCAGTACTTC
cdr3_aa: CASSLWGQQETQYF